One T cell receptor beta chain is described in this entry. This sample stems from a study of blood T cell repertoires in COVID-19. The CDR3 totals 15 residues. In the authors' methods: Amplification from reference gene primers served as the basis for estimated nucleated cell counts. TCRdb keeps only in-frame clones here, not all; method: immunoSEQ multiplex PCR. V and J calls and clone size are copied from that table; D and trimming were computed from the DNA. This sample has 100,000 to 150,000 clones, with 85% to 90% found just once. The origin of this receptor is a man between 65 and 80 years old who had recovered from COVID-19. J is TRBJ1-2 and V is TRBV12-2; no check of the table's D call, TRBD1, against the DNA was made. TRBV12-2 constitutes a pseudogene. Sequencing was carried out using peripheral blood. CDR3 in amino acids: CASRLVFRQLYGYTF. As DNA, the CDR3 is TGTGCAAGTCGCTTAGTGTTTCGACAGTTGTATGGCTACACCTTC.